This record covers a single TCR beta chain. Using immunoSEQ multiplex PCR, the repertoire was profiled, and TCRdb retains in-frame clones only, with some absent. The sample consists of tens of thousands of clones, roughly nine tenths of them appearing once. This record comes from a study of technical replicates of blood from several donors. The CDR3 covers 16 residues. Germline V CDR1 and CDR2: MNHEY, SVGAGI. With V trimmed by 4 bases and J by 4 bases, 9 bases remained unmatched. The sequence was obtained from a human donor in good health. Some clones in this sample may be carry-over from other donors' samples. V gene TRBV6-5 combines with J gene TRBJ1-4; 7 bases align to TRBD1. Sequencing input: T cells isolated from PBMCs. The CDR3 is CASSSDGTASNEKLFF. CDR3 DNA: TGTGCCAGCAGTTCTGATGGGACAGCTAGTAATGAAAAACTGTTTTTT.